This T cell receptor (beta chain) is from a study of T-cell memory formation after mild COVID-19. Study summary: TCR clustering was largely donor specific.

In this sample, this clonotype turned up many times. Each CDR3 protein is one row after TCRdb ran MiXCR on the 5' RACE reads. The sample lists 250,000 to 300,000 distinct CDR3 sequences; 8% to 9% were seen once. V was pared by 6 bases and J by 2 bases, with 17 bases between. Germline V gives CDR1 SGHRS, CDR2 YFSETQ. CDR3 size: 15 residues. The TCR comes from a man younger than 30 who had mild COVID-19 (a few samples of this study predate the infection). Cell type and time point are not known. This chain connects TRBV5-1 to TRBJ1-1; D is perhaps TRBD1 (5 bases). Sequenced sample: PBMCs or a T cell subset sorted from them (not recorded which). CDR3 loop: CASTLRQGANTEAFF. The CDR3 nucleotides read TGCGCCAGCACCCTCCGCCAAGGGGCCAACACTGAAGCTTTCTTT.